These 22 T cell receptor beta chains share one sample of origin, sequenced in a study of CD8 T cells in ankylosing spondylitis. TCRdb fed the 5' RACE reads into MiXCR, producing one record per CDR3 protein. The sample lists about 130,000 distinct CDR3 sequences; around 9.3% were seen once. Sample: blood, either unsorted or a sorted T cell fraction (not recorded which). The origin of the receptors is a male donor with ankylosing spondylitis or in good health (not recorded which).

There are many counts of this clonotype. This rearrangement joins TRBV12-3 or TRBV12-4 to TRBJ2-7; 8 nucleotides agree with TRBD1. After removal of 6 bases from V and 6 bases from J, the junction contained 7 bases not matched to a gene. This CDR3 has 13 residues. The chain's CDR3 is CASRQTGAGEQYF. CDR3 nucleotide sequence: TGTGCCAGCAGACAGACAGGGGCGGGCGAGCAGTACTTC.

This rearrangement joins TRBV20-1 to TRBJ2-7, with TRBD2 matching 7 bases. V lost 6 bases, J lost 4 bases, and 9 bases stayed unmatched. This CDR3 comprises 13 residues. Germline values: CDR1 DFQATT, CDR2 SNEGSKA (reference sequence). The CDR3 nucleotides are TGCAGTGCCGCGGGAGAAACGAGTTACGAGCAGTACTTC. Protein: CSAAGETSYEQYF.

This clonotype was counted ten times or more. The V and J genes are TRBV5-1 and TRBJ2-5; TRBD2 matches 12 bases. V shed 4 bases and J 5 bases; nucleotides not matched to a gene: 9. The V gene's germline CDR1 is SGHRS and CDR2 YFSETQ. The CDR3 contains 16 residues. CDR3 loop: CASSLALTSGSETQYF. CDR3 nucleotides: TGCGCCAGCAGCCTCGCCTTGACTAGCGGGAGTGAGACCCAGTACTTC.

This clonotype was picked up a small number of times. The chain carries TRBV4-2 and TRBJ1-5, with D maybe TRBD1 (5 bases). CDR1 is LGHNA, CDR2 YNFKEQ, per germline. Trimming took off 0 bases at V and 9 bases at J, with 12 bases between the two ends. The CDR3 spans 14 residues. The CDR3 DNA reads TGTGCCAGCAGCCAAGACATGGGGGACGCGCCCCAGCATTTT. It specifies CASSQDMGDAPQHF.

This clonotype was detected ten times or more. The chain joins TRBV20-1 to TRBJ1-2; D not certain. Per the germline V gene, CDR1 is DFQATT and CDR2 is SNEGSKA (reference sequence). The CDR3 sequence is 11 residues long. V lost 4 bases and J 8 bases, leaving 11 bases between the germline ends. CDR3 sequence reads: CSATIFGGYTF. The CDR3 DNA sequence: TGCAGTGCTACTATATTTGGGGGCTACACCTTC.

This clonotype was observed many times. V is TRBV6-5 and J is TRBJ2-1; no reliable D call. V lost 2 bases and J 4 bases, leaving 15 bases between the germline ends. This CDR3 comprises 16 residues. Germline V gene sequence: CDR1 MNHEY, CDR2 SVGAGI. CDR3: CASSYDPLKPYNEQFF. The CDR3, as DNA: TGTGCCAGCAGTTACGATCCGCTAAAACCTTACAATGAGCAGTTCTTC.

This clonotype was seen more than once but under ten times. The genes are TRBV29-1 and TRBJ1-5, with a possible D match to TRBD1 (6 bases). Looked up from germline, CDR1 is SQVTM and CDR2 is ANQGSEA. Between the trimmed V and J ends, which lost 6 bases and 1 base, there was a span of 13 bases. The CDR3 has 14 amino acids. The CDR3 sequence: CSVAQGGSNQPQHF. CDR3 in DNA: TGCAGCGTCGCACAGGGTGGGAGCAATCAGCCCCAGCATTTT. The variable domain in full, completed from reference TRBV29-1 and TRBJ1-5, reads SAVISQKPSRDICQRGTSLTIQCQVDSQVTMMFWYRQQPGQSLTLIATANQGSEATYESGFVIDKFPISRPNLTFSTLTVSNMSPEDSSIYLCSVAQGGSNQPQHFGDGTRLSIL.

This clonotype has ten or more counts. Here the CDR3 reads CSVTRGDTGELFF. CDR3 DNA sequence: TGCAGCGTGACCAGAGGGGACACCGGGGAGCTGTTTTTT. This chain connects TRBV29-1 to TRBJ2-2, with D possibly called TRBD1 or TRBD2 (5 bases each). The CDR3 has 13 amino acids. Looked up from germline, CDR1 is SQVTM and CDR2 is ANQGSEA. Trimming left V 6 bases short and J 3 bases short, with 11 bases between.

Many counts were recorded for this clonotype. The CDR3 sequence is CASSQVEGGGRWNEQYF. The CDR3 bases are TGTGCCAGCAGCCAAGTTGAGGGAGGAGGCCGGTGGAACGAGCAGTACTTC. V is TRBV14 and J is TRBJ2-7, with a tentative D call TRBD2 (6 bases). The CDR3 loop spans 17 amino acids. Trimming took 1 base from V and 5 from J, leaving 21 bases between them. Per germline, CDR1 SGHDN and CDR2 FVKESK.

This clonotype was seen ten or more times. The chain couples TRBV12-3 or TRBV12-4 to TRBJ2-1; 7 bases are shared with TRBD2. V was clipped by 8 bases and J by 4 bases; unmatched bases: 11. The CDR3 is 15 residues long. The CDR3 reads CASAVWGGSYNEQFF. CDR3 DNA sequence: TGTGCCAGCGCTGTATGGGGCGGGAGTTACAATGAGCAGTTCTTC.

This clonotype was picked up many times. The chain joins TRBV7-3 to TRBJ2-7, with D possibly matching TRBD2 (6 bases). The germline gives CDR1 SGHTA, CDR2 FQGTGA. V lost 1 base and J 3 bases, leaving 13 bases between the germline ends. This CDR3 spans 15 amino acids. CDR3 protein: CASSLSGGSDYEQYF. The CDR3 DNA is TGTGCCAGCAGCTTAAGTGGAGGGTCGGACTACGAGCAGTACTTC.

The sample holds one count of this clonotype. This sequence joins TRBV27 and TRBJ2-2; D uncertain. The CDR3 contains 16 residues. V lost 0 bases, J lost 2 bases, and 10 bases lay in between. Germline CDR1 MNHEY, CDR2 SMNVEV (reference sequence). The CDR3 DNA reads TGTGCCAGCAGTTTATCCAAGGGTTTTAACACCGGGGAGCTGTTTTTT. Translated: CASSLSKGFNTGELFF.

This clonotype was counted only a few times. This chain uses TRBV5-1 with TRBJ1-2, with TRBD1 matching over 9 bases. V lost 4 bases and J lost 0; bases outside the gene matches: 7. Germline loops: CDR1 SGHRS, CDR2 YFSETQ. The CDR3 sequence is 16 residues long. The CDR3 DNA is TGCGCCAGCAGCCCCGGACAGGGGCCAGCTAACTATGGCTACACCTTC. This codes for CASSPGQGPANYGYTF.

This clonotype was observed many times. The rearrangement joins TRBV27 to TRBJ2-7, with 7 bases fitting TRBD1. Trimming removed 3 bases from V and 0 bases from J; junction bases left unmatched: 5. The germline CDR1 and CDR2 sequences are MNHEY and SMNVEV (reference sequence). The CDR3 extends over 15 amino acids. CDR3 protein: CASSFQRDSSYEQYF. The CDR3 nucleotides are TGTGCCAGCAGTTTCCAACGGGACAGCTCCTACGAGCAGTACTTC.

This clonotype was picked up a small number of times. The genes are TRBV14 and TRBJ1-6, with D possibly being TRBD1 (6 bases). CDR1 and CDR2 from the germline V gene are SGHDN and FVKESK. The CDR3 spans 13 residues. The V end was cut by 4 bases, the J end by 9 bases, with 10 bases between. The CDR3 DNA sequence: TGTGCCAGCAGCCGGCTAGGGGGTTCACCCCTCCACTTT. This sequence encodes CASSRLGGSPLHF.

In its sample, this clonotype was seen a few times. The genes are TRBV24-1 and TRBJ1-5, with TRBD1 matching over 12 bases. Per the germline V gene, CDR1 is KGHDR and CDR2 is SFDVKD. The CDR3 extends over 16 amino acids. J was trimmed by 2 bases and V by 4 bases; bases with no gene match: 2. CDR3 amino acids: CATSDGTGGRNQPQHF. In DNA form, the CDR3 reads TGTGCCACCAGTGACGGGACAGGGGGCCGCAATCAGCCCCAGCATTTT.

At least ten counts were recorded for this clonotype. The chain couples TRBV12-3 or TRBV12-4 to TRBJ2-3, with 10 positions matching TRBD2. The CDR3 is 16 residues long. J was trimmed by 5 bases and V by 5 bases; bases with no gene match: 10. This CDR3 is CASSLRGSGRIDTQYF. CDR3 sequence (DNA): TGTGCCAGCAGTCTCCGGGGTAGCGGGAGGATAGATACGCAGTATTTT.

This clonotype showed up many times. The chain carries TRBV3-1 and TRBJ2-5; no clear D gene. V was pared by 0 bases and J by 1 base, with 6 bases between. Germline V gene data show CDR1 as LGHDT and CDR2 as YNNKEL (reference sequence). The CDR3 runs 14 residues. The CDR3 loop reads CASSQESIQETQYF. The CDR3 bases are TGTGCCAGCAGCCAAGAATCCATCCAAGAGACCCAGTACTTC.

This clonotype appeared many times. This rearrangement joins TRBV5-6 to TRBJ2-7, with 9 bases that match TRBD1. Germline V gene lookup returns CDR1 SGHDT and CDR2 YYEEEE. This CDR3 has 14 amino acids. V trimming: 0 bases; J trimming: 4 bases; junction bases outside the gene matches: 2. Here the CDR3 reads CASSLGDRVYEQYF. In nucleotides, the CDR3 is TGTGCCAGCAGCTTGGGGGACAGGGTGTACGAGCAGTACTTC.

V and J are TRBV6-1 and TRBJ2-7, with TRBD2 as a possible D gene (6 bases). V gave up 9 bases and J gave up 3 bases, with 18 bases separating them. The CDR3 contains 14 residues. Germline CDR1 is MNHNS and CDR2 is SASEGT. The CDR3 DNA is TGTGCCAGTTTCCGCGGCGGCGGGAACTACGAGCAGTACTTC. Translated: CASFRGGGNYEQYF.

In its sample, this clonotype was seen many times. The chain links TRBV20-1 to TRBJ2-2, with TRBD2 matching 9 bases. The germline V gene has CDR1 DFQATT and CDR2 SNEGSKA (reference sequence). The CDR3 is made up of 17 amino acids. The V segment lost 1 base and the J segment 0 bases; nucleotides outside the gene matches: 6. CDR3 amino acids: CSARVHAGGANTGELFF. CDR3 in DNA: TGCAGTGCTAGAGTACATGCGGGAGGGGCGAACACCGGGGAGCTGTTTTTT.

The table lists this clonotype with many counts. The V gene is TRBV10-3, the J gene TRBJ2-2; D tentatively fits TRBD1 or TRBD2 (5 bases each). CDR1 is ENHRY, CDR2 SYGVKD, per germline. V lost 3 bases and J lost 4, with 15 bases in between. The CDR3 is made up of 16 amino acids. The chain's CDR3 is CAISESGTVITGELFF. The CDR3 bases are TGTGCCATCAGTGAATCCGGGACGGTAATCACCGGGGAGCTGTTTTTT.